This TCR beta chain derives from a study of blood T cell repertoires in COVID-19. Measured with immunoSEQ multiplex PCR; TCRdb has only the in-frame clones, and not every one. Counted here are about 300,000 clones, 65% to 90% occurring once; the ten biggest clones make up roughly 14%. V gave up 5 bases and J gave up 0 bases; unmatched junction bases: 6. The CDR3 has 16 amino acids. Germline CDR1 is MNHEY and CDR2 is SVGEGT. This clone was recorded a few times. The chain is built from TRBV6-2 or TRBV6-3 and TRBJ2-1; 8 nucleotides align to TRBD2. Material for sequencing was peripheral blood. The source is a human donor in a cohort sampled during active COVID-19. The CDR3, as DNA: TGTGCCAGCAGTACGACCCTAGCGGGCTCCTACAATGAGCAGTTCTTC. This encodes CASSTTLAGSYNEQFF.